Following are 16 T cell receptor beta chains from one sample sequenced in a study of T cell changes during pregnancy in multiple sclerosis. The protocol was immunoSEQ multiplex PCR, while the TCRdb copy is restricted to in-frame clones and leaves out a portion. The top ten clones hold about 0.7% of a sample with about 31,000 clones, around 88% of them seen once. Source: CD4+ T cells from peripheral blood mononuclear cells, taken in the first trimester of pregnancy. The receptors shown here come from a female donor in good health, enrolled as a control in a pregnancy study.

The chain combines TRBV5-4 with TRBJ1-1; D remains ambiguous. The CDR3 covers 13 residues. Per the germline V gene, CDR1 is SGHNT and CDR2 is YYREEE (reference sequence). The V end was cut by 3 bases, the J end by 7 bases, with 13 bases between. CDR3 coding DNA: TGTGCCAGCAGCTCTAAGAATGTTTTTGAAGCTTTCTTT. Its protein product is CASSSKNVFEAFF.

The rearrangement joins TRBV5-4 to TRBJ2-2; TRBD1 agrees at 11 bases. The CDR3 runs to 18 residues. The germline V gene encodes CDR1 SGHNT and CDR2 YYREEE (reference sequence). V lost 6 bases to trimming and J lost 5 bases; unmatched junction nucleotides: 15. The CDR3 coding sequence is TGTGCCAGCACTCCGGATGTTGAGGACAGGGGGCAAACCGGGGAGCTGTTTTTT. Its translation: CASTPDVEDRGQTGELFF. The complete variable domain, with remaining parts taken from reference TRBV5-4 and TRBJ2-2, reads ETGVTQSPTHLIKTRGQQVTLRCSSQSGHNTVSWYQQALGQGPQFIFQYYREEENGRGNFPPRFSGLQFPNYSSELNVNALELDDSALYLCASTPDVEDRGQTGELFFGEGSRLTVL.

The chain couples TRBV6-6 to TRBJ1-2; 10 bases line up with TRBD1. The J segment lost 4 bases and the V segment lost 4 bases, leaving 9 bases of the junction unmatched. CDR3 length: 16 residues. Germline assignment: CDR1 MNHNY and CDR2 SVGAGI (reference sequence). The DNA of the CDR3 is TGTGCCAGCAGTTCCGGGGGATGGGACAGGGGCTATGGCTACACCTTC. Its translation: CASSSGGWDRGYGYTF.

The rearrangement uses TRBV23-1 and TRBJ1-2, with D tentatively TRBD1 (5 bases). TRBV23-1 is labeled an ORF, and its function is uncertain. CDR3 length equals 10 residues. Trimming removed 9 bases at V and 3 bases at J, with 5 bases between. The CDR3 is CARGDYGYTF. The CDR3 region has the DNA TGCGCCAGAGGGGACTATGGCTACACCTTC.

The chain uses TRBV7-9 and TRBJ2-3; D not resolved. V was shortened by 3 bases and J by 0 bases, with 13 bases between the two germline ends. The CDR3 extends over 16 amino acids. Germline V gives CDR1 SEHNR, CDR2 FQNEAQ (reference sequence). CDR3 region: CASSFGWAGSTDTQYF. CDR3 DNA sequence: TGTGCCAGCAGCTTTGGGTGGGCTGGAAGCACAGATACGCAGTATTTT. Combining the CDR3 with reference TRBV7-9 and TRBJ2-3 gives the whole variable domain DTGVSQNPRHKITKRGQNVTFRCDPISEHNRLYWYRQTLGQGPEFLTYFQNEAQLEKSRLLSDRFSAERPKGSFSTLEIQRTEQGDSAMYLCASSFGWAGSTDTQYFGPGTRLTVL.

CDR3 in amino acids: CASSLGSSQETQYF. CDR3 bases: TGTGCCAGCAGCTTGGGTTCTAGTCAAGAGACCCAGTACTTC. The J gene is TRBJ2-5, the V gene TRBV5-6; D gene ambiguous. The germline V gene has CDR1 SGHDT and CDR2 YYEEEE. V dropped 0 bases and J dropped 2 bases, with 8 bases sitting between them. The CDR3 is made up of 14 amino acids.

This clone was detected only a few times. The chain carries TRBV18 and TRBJ1-4, with 9 bases identical to TRBD1. V trimming: 2 bases; J trimming: 5 bases; junction bases outside the gene matches: 3. In germline, CDR1 is KGHSH, CDR2 LQKENI. The CDR3 spans 15 residues. CDR3 sequence reads: CASSPGTGPNEKLFF. The CDR3 coding sequence is TGTGCCAGCTCACCAGGGACAGGGCCGAATGAAAAACTGTTTTTT.

The table lists this clone with a count of one. The chain links TRBV6-4 to TRBJ2-1; D possibly corresponds to TRBD2 (5 bases). The CDR3 has 14 amino acids. V lost 3 bases to trimming and J lost 4 bases, with 10 bases between them. CDR1 and CDR2 (germline): MRHNA, SNTAGT. This CDR3 reads CASSEGTRYNEQFF. The CDR3 coding sequence is TGTGCCAGCAGTGAAGGTACTAGGTACAATGAGCAGTTCTTC.

V and J are TRBV5-1 and TRBJ2-3; D is perhaps TRBD2 (6 bases). Germline V gene data show CDR1 as SGHRS and CDR2 as YFSETQ. With 0 bases removed from V and 1 base from J, the gap between germline ends came to 9 bases. The CDR3 totals 15 residues. The CDR3 is CASSLEGTGTDTQYF. CDR3 coding DNA: TGCGCCAGCAGCTTGGAGGGGACTGGCACAGATACGCAGTATTTT.

The chain carries TRBV12-5 and TRBJ1-2, with a weak D call TRBD1 (5 bases). The CDR3 totals 13 residues. V lost 1 base and J 7 bases, leaving 10 bases between the germline ends. Germline CDR1 LGHNT, CDR2 FRNRAP. The CDR3: CASGLDQGLGYTF. The DNA for the CDR3 is TGTGCTAGTGGTTTGGATCAGGGACTTGGCTACACCTTC.

The chain employs TRBV7-3 and TRBJ2-5; 8 nucleotides line up with TRBD2. Germline values: CDR1 SGHTA, CDR2 FQGTGA. The trim removed 2 bases at V and 3 bases at J, leaving 5 bases unmatched. The CDR3 extends over 15 amino acids. The CDR3 sequence is CASSLSAGGEETQYF. In DNA, the CDR3 is TGTGCCAGCAGCTTATCGGCGGGGGGAGAAGAGACCCAGTACTTC.

The gene calls are TRBV19 and TRBJ1-1; unclear D gene. Germline-derived CDR1 and CDR2 are LNHDA and SQIVND (reference sequence). V was cut by 5 bases and J by 4 bases, with 8 bases left in between. The CDR3 is made up of 12 amino acids. CDR3 residues: CASSEGFTEAFF. In DNA, the CDR3 is TGTGCCAGTAGTGAGGGCTTCACTGAAGCTTTCTTT.

The CDR3 nucleotides read TGTGCCAGCAGCGTAGTTTCACAGGGGGTCACTGAAGCTTTCTTT. Encoded protein: CASSVVSQGVTEAFF. The genes are TRBV9 and TRBJ1-1; the match to TRBD1 covers 8 bases. Trimming at V came to 0 bases and at J to 4 bases, leaving 5 bases not matched to a gene. This CDR3 spans 15 amino acids. Germline V lookup: CDR1 SGDLS, CDR2 YYNGEE.

This clone was found a few times. This sequence joins TRBV14 and TRBJ2-5; a weak D match, TRBD1 (6 bases). This CDR3 is 18 amino acids long. Germline V gene lookup returns CDR1 SGHDN and CDR2 FVKESK. Deletions cut 5 bases from V and 4 bases from J, with 26 bases between. CDR3 sequence: CASSTLRIGGLLGETQYF. DNA of the CDR3: TGTGCCAGCAGCACCCTGCGAATAGGGGGTTTACTAGGAGAGACCCAGTACTTC.

The chain has TRBV6-5 and TRBJ2-5; TRBD1 matches 8 bases. Matching the DNA end better, TRBJ2-7 makes the J call doubtful. CDR1 and CDR2 (germline): MNHEY, SVGAGI. This CDR3 comprises 13 residues. The DNA for the CDR3 is TGTGCCGCCGGGGAGGACAGGGTTAGCGAGCAGTACTTC. It codes for CAAGEDRVSEQYF.

The rearrangement uses TRBV10-3 and TRBJ2-7; 11 nucleotides align to TRBD1. This CDR3 comprises 14 residues. V gave up 6 bases and J gave up 5 bases; unmatched junction bases: 6. The V gene's germline CDR1 is ENHRY and CDR2 SYGVKD. DNA for the CDR3: TGTGCCATCAGGGCGGGACAGGGGGGAGACGAGCAGTACTTC. Its protein product is CAIRAGQGGDEQYF.